This note documents a single T cell receptor beta chain sequence. The antigen remains undetermined. These data come from a study of OX40 agonist ivuxolimab in advanced cancers. Study-level findings and limits: At doses 0.1 to 3.0 mg/kg, CD4+ and CD8+ clones expanded. Antigen specificity was not determined for the expanded peripheral T cells.

CDR1 and CDR2 (germline): MNHEY, SMNVEV (reference sequence). V dropped 3 bases and J dropped 4; count of bases not matched to a gene: 1. The length of the CDR3 is 13 residues. Here immunoSEQ multiplex PCR was the method, and the copy in TCRdb shows in-frame clones only, minus some. This table has around 53,000 clones, approximately 93% appearing once. The sequence was collected from an adult with an advanced solid tumor such as melanoma, head and neck, liver or kidney cancer. Here the sequenced sample was CD4+ or CD8+ T cells sorted from blood, taken in a trial of the OX40 agonist ivuxolimab. J is TRBJ2-7 and V is TRBV27; TRBD1 matches at 9 bases. For the CDR3, the DNA is TGTGCCAGCAGTTTGGGGACAGGGTACGAGCAGTACTTC. Its protein product is CASSLGTGYEQYF.